Below are 28 T cell receptor beta chains sequenced from a single sample in a study of liver allograft versus peripheral blood T cells. On the study more broadly: Recipients' peripheral blood served as the comparator for T cell receptor repertoires in transplanted livers.

TCRdb independently ran MiXCR on the reads; one entry per CDR3 protein. In the table there are some 2,700 distinct CDR3 sequences, about a sixth of which are singletons. The receptors were sampled from a human patient who had a liver transplant. Some T cells may be the graft donor's.

The J gene is TRBJ2-5, the V gene TRBV3-1; 11 bases align to TRBD2. The germline CDR1 and CDR2 sequences are LGHDT and YNNKEL (reference sequence). V gave up 5 bases and J gave up 4 bases; unmatched junction bases: 9. CDR3 length: 16 residues. CDR3 in amino acids: CASSGYLAGGGETQYF. CDR3 bases: TGTGCCAGCAGCGGGTACCTAGCGGGGGGAGGAGAGACCCAGTACTTC.

A note on this clonotype: Being one base from a much bigger clone, this may be a read error. The chain uses TRBV9 and TRBJ2-6; D is perhaps TRBD1 or TRBD2 (6 bases each). The germline gives CDR1 SGDLS, CDR2 YYNGEE. CDR3 length equals 16 residues. The DNA of the CDR3 is TGTGCCAGCAGCGTCAGGGGAGGCGTTTCGTTAGACGAGCAGAACTTC. Translation: CASSVRGGVSLDEQNF.

The table lists this clonotype with many counts. This chain connects TRBV12-3 or TRBV12-4 to TRBJ2-1; 8 positions agree with TRBD1. The CDR3 has 14 residues. J gave up 1 base and V 5 bases, and 1 base lay outside the gene matches. The CDR3 protein is CASSGQGSYNEQFF. CDR3 coding DNA: TGTGCCAGCAGTGGACAGGGATCCTACAATGAGCAGTTCTTC.

In this sample, this clonotype is medium-sized. The V gene is TRBV6-1, the J gene TRBJ1-1; no definite D call. The CDR3 has 12 residues. Looked up from germline, CDR1 is MNHNS and CDR2 is SASEGT. V dropped 2 bases and J dropped 8 bases, with 9 bases sitting between them. CDR3: CASSENAGEAFF. The CDR3 DNA is TGTGCCAGCAGTGAAAACGCAGGCGAAGCTTTCTTT.

This clonotype was picked up many times. V is TRBV24-1 and J is TRBJ2-7; D ambiguous. CDR3 length: 14 amino acids. The V gene's germline CDR1 is KGHDR and CDR2 SFDVKD. V gave up 4 bases and J gave up 7 bases, with 16 bases separating them. CDR3: CATSDRAPLEEQYF. The CDR3 DNA follows: TGTGCCACCAGTGACCGAGCTCCCCTGGAGGAGCAGTACTTC.

The rearrangement joins TRBV11-2 to TRBJ1-4; 8 bases map to TRBD1. V shed 4 bases, J shed 6 bases, and the junction held 1 base outside the gene matches. This CDR3 is built from 13 residues. Germline V gives CDR1 SGHAT, CDR2 FQNNGV. The CDR3 DNA reads TGTGCCAGCAGCTCGACAGGGGATGAAAAACTGTTTTTT. Protein product: CASSSTGDEKLFF.

This clonotype is medium-sized. V usage is TRBV7-9 and J usage is TRBJ1-5; maybe TRBD1 (5 bases). The ends were cut back, 11 bases at V and 3 bases at J, with 14 bases in the middle. The CDR3 consists of 13 residues. Germline CDR1 is SEHNR and CDR2 is FQNEAQ (reference sequence). The CDR3 nucleotides are TGTGCCTCCTCCCCGGGGCACAATCAGCCCCAGCATTTT. This sequence encodes CASSPGHNQPQHF.

The rearrangement links TRBV27 to TRBJ2-7, with TRBD1 matching 9 bases. V lost 5 bases, J lost 4 bases, and 6 bases stayed unmatched. There are 14 residues in the CDR3. Germline lookup yields CDR1 MNHEY and CDR2 SMNVEV (reference sequence). In DNA, the CDR3 is TGTGCCAGCAGTATGGGACAGGGTTCTTACGAGCAGTACTTC. Its protein is CASSMGQGSYEQYF.

By sample share, this clonotype is medium-sized. V is TRBV6-6 and J is TRBJ1-2; D is perhaps TRBD1 (6 bases). In germline, CDR1 is MNHNY, CDR2 SVGAGI (reference sequence). CDR3 length: 11 amino acids. Trimming stripped 2 bases from V and 8 bases from J, with 6 bases between. The DNA for the CDR3 is TGTGCCAGCAGTTACACAGGGGGCTACACCTTC. As protein: CASSYTGGYTF.

The chain employs TRBV27 and TRBJ2-7; 8 nucleotides line up with TRBD2. There are 15 residues in the CDR3. The germline V gene encodes CDR1 MNHEY and CDR2 SMNVEV (reference sequence). Trimming cost V 2 bases and J 1 base; bases outside gene matches: 4. The CDR3 nucleotides are TGTGCCAGCAGTTTAGGCGGGGGGTCATCCTACGAGCAGTACTTC. The encoded protein is CASSLGGGSSYEQYF.

The V call is TRBV18, the J call TRBJ2-7; the match to TRBD1 covers 9 bases. Trimming took 3 bases from V and 4 from J; bases not matched to a gene: 4. CDR3 length: 14 amino acids. Germline CDR1 and CDR2: KGHSH and LQKENI. The CDR3 DNA follows: TGTGCCAGCTCACCGGGACAGGGTTCTTACGAGCAGTACTTC. Amino acid sequence: CASSPGQGSYEQYF.

V gene TRBV9 combines with J gene TRBJ2-7, with 8 positions matching TRBD2. V gave up 4 bases and J gave up 5 bases; unmatched junction bases: 11. The CDR3 has 15 residues. Per germline, CDR1 SGDLS and CDR2 YYNGEE. The CDR3 DNA is TGTGCCAGCAGCCCACAGGGACTAGTAAGAGACGAGCAGTACTTC. The encoded protein is CASSPQGLVRDEQYF.

This clonotype was observed a handful of times. This chain connects TRBV9 to TRBJ2-1, with 10 bases fitting TRBD2. Germline assignment: CDR1 SGDLS and CDR2 YYNGEE. With V trimmed by 1 base and J by 10 bases, 5 bases remained unmatched. The length of the CDR3 is 14 residues. CDR3 DNA sequence: TGTGCCAGCAGCGTACAACTAGCGGGATGGGAGCAGTTCTTC. This codes for CASSVQLAGWEQFF.

V usage is TRBV14 and J usage is TRBJ1-1; a weak D match, TRBD1 (6 bases). The CDR3 spans 16 residues. CDR1 and CDR2 (germline): SGHDN, FVKESK. Trimming shortened V by 0 bases and J by 0 bases, and 11 bases separated the two germline ends. CDR3 loop: CASSQDGRGLNTEAFF. DNA of the CDR3: TGTGCCAGCAGCCAAGATGGCAGGGGCCTGAACACTGAAGCTTTCTTT.

The chain has TRBV20-1 and TRBJ2-7; D gene uncertain. The CDR3 length is 13 residues. V shed 1 base and J shed 3 bases, with 10 bases lying between them. Germline V gives CDR1 DFQATT, CDR2 SNEGSKA (reference sequence). The CDR3, as DNA: TGCAGTGCTAGAGTTCCGACAAACTACGAGCAGTACTTC. Translating gives CSARVPTNYEQYF.

This clonotype is labeled as medium-sized. V and J are TRBV27 and TRBJ1-2; 8 bases align to TRBD1. The CDR3 totals 15 residues. Germline-derived CDR1 and CDR2 are MNHEY and SMNVEV (reference sequence). V was pared by 6 bases and J by 2 bases, with 8 bases of the junction left unmatched. The CDR3 sequence: CASSLTNRGNYGYTF. Written as DNA, the CDR3 is TGTGCCAGCAGCCTAACGAACAGGGGGAACTATGGCTACACCTTC.

This clonotype has just a few counts. The chain has TRBV19 and TRBJ2-1, with 7 bases identical to TRBD1. The V segment lost 9 bases and the J segment 8 bases; nucleotides outside the gene matches: 25. CDR1 is LNHDA and CDR2 is SQIVND in the germline V gene (reference sequence). The CDR3 length is 18 residues. CDR3 in DNA: TGTGCCAGAGGGGGCCAGGAGCCCGAACGGTGGCGCACTGATGAGCAGTTCTTC. Its translation: CARGGQEPERWRTDEQFF. The entire variable domain, with the rest obtained from reference TRBV19 and TRBJ2-1, is as follows: DGGITQSPKYLFRKEGQNVTLSCEQNLNHDAMYWYRQDPGQGLRLIYYSQIVNDFQKGDIAEGYSVSREKKESFPLTVTSAQKNPTAFYLCARGGQEPERWRTDEQFFGPGTRLTVL.

This clonotype is medium-sized within its sample. The chain links TRBV10-3 to TRBJ2-7; tentatively, D is TRBD1 or TRBD2 (5 bases each). Trimming removed 10 bases from V and 5 bases from J, with 24 bases in between. The CDR3 loop spans 15 amino acids. The germline V gene encodes CDR1 ENHRY and CDR2 SYGVKD. The CDR3 region has the DNA TGTGCCAGTAAGGGACGGACCGACGTGGGAGACGAGCAGTACTTC. Encoded protein: CASKGRTDVGDEQYF.

By frequency in the sample, this clonotype is medium-sized. This chain links TRBV6-5 with TRBJ1-5; 10 bases align to TRBD1. CDR3 length: 15 amino acids. The junction had 6 bases not matched to a gene; V was cut back by 6 bases and J by 4 bases. Per the germline V gene, CDR1 is MNHEY and CDR2 is SVGAGI. The DNA for the CDR3 is TGTGCCAGCAGCCCGGGACAGGGGTTGAATCAGCCCCAGCATTTT. Protein sequence: CASSPGQGLNQPQHF.

V is TRBV9 and J is TRBJ1-1; TRBD1 is a possible D gene (5 bases). The CDR3 is made up of 12 amino acids. V lost 7 bases and J lost 4, with 11 bases in between. Germline CDR1 and CDR2: SGDLS and YYNGEE. The CDR3 loop reads CASGGGTTEAFF. Here the CDR3 DNA reads TGTGCCAGCGGGGGAGGGACCACTGAAGCTTTCTTT.

This clonotype counts as medium-sized. V usage is TRBV6-6 and J usage is TRBJ2-3, with D possibly matching TRBD2 (6 bases). Germline V gene lookup returns CDR1 MNHNY and CDR2 SVGAGI (reference sequence). V lost 3 bases to trimming and J lost 4 bases, with 11 bases between them. This CDR3 comprises 14 residues. Written as DNA, the CDR3 is TGTGCCAGCAGTTATGGGGGGAGCGCAGATACGCAGTATTTT. Protein product: CASSYGGSADTQYF.

The chain employs TRBV5-4 and TRBJ2-3, with D unclear. Between the trimmed V and J ends, which lost 0 bases and 5 bases, there was a span of 4 bases. Germline values: CDR1 SGHNT, CDR2 YYREEE (reference sequence). This CDR3 contains 12 residues. CDR3 amino acids: CASSLVLDTQYF. The CDR3 bases are TGTGCCAGCAGCTTGGTTCTAGATACGCAGTATTTT.

This clonotype was seen a few times. This may be a read error, as it is one base from a much larger clone. The chain carries TRBV13 and TRBJ2-7; D might be TRBD1 (6 bases). The CDR3 totals 14 residues. The germline V and J ends were trimmed by 3 bases and 6 bases, with 15 bases remaining between them. Germline CDR1 reads PRHDT; CDR2 reads FYEKMQ (reference sequence). The CDR3 spells CASSLGDMGPEQYF. The DNA for the CDR3 is TGTGCCAGCAGCTTGGGGGACATGGGGCCCGAGCAGTACTTC. Drawing the rest from reference TRBV13 and TRBJ2-7, the complete variable domain is AAGVIQSPRHLIKEKRETATLKCYPIPRHDTVYWYQQGPGQDPQFLISFYEKMQSDKGSIPDRFSAQQFSDYHSELNMSSLELGDSALYFCASSLGDMGPEQYFGPGTRLTVT.

This clonotype occurred many times. The chain recombines TRBV14 with TRBJ1-6; tentative D call: TRBD1 (5 bases). This CDR3 region has 16 residues. Germline lookup yields CDR1 SGHDN and CDR2 FVKESK. Trimming took off 3 bases at V and 7 bases at J, with 16 bases between the two ends. CDR3 loop: CASSQRTGQLNSPLHF. The CDR3 DNA follows: TGTGCCAGCAGCCAGAGGACCGGACAACTCAATTCACCCCTCCACTTT.

V and J are TRBV12-3 or TRBV12-4 and TRBJ2-7, with 9 positions matching TRBD2. The CDR3 extends over 14 amino acids. Germline trimming cut 5 bases from V and 1 base from J; bases unmatched to any gene: 3. CDR3 protein: CASSRAGGSYEQYF. The CDR3 DNA reads TGTGCCAGCAGTCGAGCGGGAGGATCCTACGAGCAGTACTTC.

The table lists this clonotype with many counts. The CDR3: CASRQGFTNEKLFF. The CDR3 coding sequence is TGTGCCAGCAGGCAGGGTTTTACTAATGAAAAACTGTTTTTT. The V and J genes are TRBV28 and TRBJ1-4; weak D call: TRBD1 (5 bases). Per germline, CDR1 MDHEN and CDR2 SYDVKM. The CDR3 runs 14 residues. V lost 6 bases, J lost 2 bases, and 10 bases lay in between.

In this sample, this clonotype turned up many times. The rearrangement links TRBV7-9 to TRBJ2-3, with 11 bases identical to TRBD1. Unmatched junction bases numbered 6, after V lost 5 bases and J lost 2 bases. Germline V gene lookup returns CDR1 SEHNR and CDR2 FQNEAQ (reference sequence). CDR3 length: 16 residues. The CDR3 bases are TGTGCCAGCAGCGCCCGGGACAGGGGGGTCACAGATACGCAGTATTTT. Encoded protein: CASSARDRGVTDTQYF.

This clonotype has a count of ten or more. CDR3 protein: CASSFLDGSGNTIYF. CDR3 bases: TGTGCCAGCAGCTTCCTCGACGGTTCTGGAAACACCATATATTTT. The chain carries TRBV7-9 and TRBJ1-3; no firm D call. CDR1 and CDR2 (germline): SEHNR, FQNEAQ (reference sequence). The CDR3 spans 15 residues. V lost 3 bases to trimming and J lost 1 base, with 10 bases between them.